This is a list of T cell receptor beta chains from one sample in a study of shared clonotypes between healthy human individuals. Data came from immunoSEQ multiplex PCR; TCRdb stores just in-frame clones and leaves some out. The sample has 2 million to 2.5 million clones; over 85% are singletons. The sequenced sample was naive CD8+ T cells sorted from blood. These receptors came from a man between 18 and 29 years old in good health. Both conserved end residues are part of each CDR3. D genes are given only for firm matches. A clone size is listed for some rows: how often the clone was seen (once, few, many), or a class if it is expanded.

16	-	TRBD2	TRBV7-6	TRBJ2-2	CASSPIAGGRPGELFF	TGTGCCAGCAGCCCAATCGCGGGAGGCCGGCCCGGGGAGCTGTTTTTT
14	-	TRBD2	TRBV27	TRBJ2-3	CARPTSGGTDTQYF	TGTGCCAGACCGACTAGCGGGGGGACAGATACGCAGTATTTT
16	-	-	TRBV7-9	TRBJ1-1	CASSFPGRIMNTEAFF	TGTGCCAGCAGCTTCCCGGGACGGATTATGAACACTGAAGCTTTCTTT
15	-	TRBD1	TRBV11-2	TRBJ2-7	CASSFDRGEVYEQYF	TGTGCCAGCAGCTTCGACAGGGGAGAGGTCTACGAGCAGTACTTC
14	-	TRBD2	TRBV27	TRBJ2-7	CASSLSGSAYEQYF	TGTGCCAGCAGTTTAAGCGGGAGTGCCTACGAGCAGTACTTC
14	-	TRBD2	TRBV10-2	TRBJ2-1	CASSAGTSNNEQFF	TGCGCCAGCAGCGCCGGGACTAGCAACAATGAGCAGTTCTTC
14	-	-	TRBV19	TRBJ2-5	CASSIWDGIETQYF	TGTGCCAGTAGTATATGGGACGGAATAGAGACCCAGTACTTC
14	once	TRBD1	TRBV5-4	TRBJ1-2	CASSPPGQSYGYTF	TGTGCCAGCAGCCCCCCGGGACAGAGCTATGGCTACACCTTC
13	-	-	TRBV4-1	TRBJ2-7	CASSQDVRNEQYF	TGCGCCAGCAGCCAAGATGTCAGGAACGAGCAGTACTTC
13	-	-	TRBV6-1	TRBJ2-7	CASSETGPYEQYF	TGTGCCAGCAGTGAAACAGGTCCCTACGAGCAGTACTTC
16	-	TRBD2	TRBV30	TRBJ2-7	CAWSVNPLAGIYEQYF	TGTGCCTGGAGTGTCAACCCTCTAGCGGGGATTTACGAGCAGTACTTC
13	-	-	TRBV4-1	TRBJ2-1	CASSQFRSDEQFF	TGCGCCAGCAGCCAGTTTAGAAGCGATGAGCAGTTCTTC
16	-	TRBD1	TRBV5-4	TRBJ1-4	CASSTGQGIANEKLFF	TGTGCCAGCAGCACGGGACAGGGTATAGCTAATGAAAAACTGTTTTTT
15	-	-	TRBV7-9	TRBJ1-6	CASSFRGGNNSPLHF	TGTGCCAGCAGCTTCCGGGGGGGGAATAATTCACCCCTCCACTTT
16	once	-	TRBV9	TRBJ1-2	CASSVAVTDHSYGYTF	TGTGCCAGCAGCGTAGCAGTAACCGATCATAGCTATGGCTACACCTTC
15	-	-	TRBV7-6	TRBJ2-7	CASSPWGETSYEQYF	TGTGCCAGCAGCCCTTGGGGCGAAACTTCCTACGAGCAGTACTTC
17	-	TRBD2	TRBV4-2	TRBJ2-3	CASSQRLAGASTDTQYF	TGTGCCAGCAGCCAACGTTTAGCGGGGGCTAGCACAGATACGCAGTATTTT
15	-	TRBD2	TRBV9	TRBJ2-3	CASSFSGSAADTQYF	TGTGCCAGCAGCTTTAGCGGGAGTGCTGCAGATACGCAGTATTTT
17	-	TRBD2	TRBV9	TRBJ2-7	CASSVGTSGAYSYEQYF	TGTGCCAGCAGCGTAGGGACTAGCGGGGCCTACTCCTACGAGCAGTACTTC
15	-	-	TRBV4-3	TRBJ2-7	CASSQDSGVSYEQYF	TGCGCCAGCAGCCAAGATTCCGGGGTCTCCTACGAGCAGTACTTC
16	-	-	TRBV4-3	TRBJ2-5	CASSQAFTGEEETQYF	TGCGCCAGCAGCCAGGCATTCACGGGAGAGGAAGAGACCCAGTACTTC
15	-	TRBD2	TRBV7-2	TRBJ2-7	CASSLIAGDYHEQYF	TGTGCCAGCAGCTTAATAGCGGGAGACTATCACGAGCAGTACTTC
16	once	TRBD1	TRBV27	TRBJ2-3	CASSTRDRVWTDTQYF	TGTGCCAGCAGTACTCGGGACAGGGTTTGGACAGATACGCAGTATTTT
13	-	TRBD1	TRBV25-1	TRBJ2-3	CASSRTGADTQYF	TGTGCCAGCAGCCGGACAGGAGCAGATACGCAGTATTTT
17	once	TRBD1	TRBV4-1	TRBJ2-1	CASSQDLGQGLYNEQFF	TGCGCCAGCAGCCAAGATCTGGGACAGGGTCTCTACAATGAGCAGTTCTTC
16	-	-	TRBV4-1	TRBJ1-2	CASSQDRGAQGYGYTF	TGCGCCAGCAGCCAAGATCGGGGGGCGCAGGGCTATGGCTACACCTTC
13	-	TRBD1	TRBV15	TRBJ1-5	CATAETGYQPQHF	TGTGCCACAGCTGAGACAGGGTATCAGCCCCAGCATTTT
15	-	-	TRBV7-9	TRBJ2-1	CASSLVAPAYNEQFF	TGTGCCAGCAGCTTAGTAGCGCCGGCCTACAATGAGCAGTTCTTC
15	-	TRBD1	TRBV7-9	TRBJ2-6	CASSSDRVWANVLTF	TGTGCCAGCAGCTCGGACAGGGTTTGGGCCAACGTCCTGACTTTC
16	-	-	TRBV28	TRBJ1-1	CASSLSGYGMNTEAFF	TGTGCCAGCAGTTTATCGGGGTACGGGATGAACACTGAAGCTTTCTTT
14	-	-	TRBV6-5	TRBJ1-2	CASTPGGGIYGYTF	TGTGCCAGCACACCCGGGGGGGGGATCTATGGCTACACCTTC
16	-	TRBD1	TRBV6-4	TRBJ1-3	CASSVDPGQGGNTIYF	TGTGCCAGCAGTGTCGACCCCGGACAGGGTGGAAACACCATATATTTT
16	-	-	TRBV21-1	TRBJ2-2	CATETGTGARPGELFF	TGTGCCACTGAGACCGGGACAGGTGCCCGGCCCGGGGAGCTGTTTTTT
16	-	-	TRBV13	TRBJ2-1	CASSLIGGPTYNEQFF	TGTGCCAGCAGCTTAATAGGGGGGCCCACCTACAATGAGCAGTTCTTC
13	-	-	TRBV19	TRBJ1-5	CASSAGFNQPQHF	TGTGCCAGTAGTGCAGGTTTTAATCAGCCCCAGCATTTT
13	-	-	TRBV6-5	TRBJ1-1	CASSLQKNTEAFF	TGTGCCAGCAGCCTACAGAAGAACACTGAAGCTTTCTTT
14	-	-	TRBV6-5	TRBJ1-5	CASSYSNSNQPQHF	TGTGCCAGCAGTTACTCGAATAGCAATCAGCCCCAGCATTTT
15	-	TRBD2	TRBV5-4	TRBJ2-1	CASSLNGLARGEQFF	TGTGCCAGCAGCTTGAATGGACTAGCGAGAGGTGAGCAGTTCTTC